This TCR beta chain was captured by sequencing in a study of blood T cell repertoires in COVID-19. Study context: Samples came from the United States, Italy and Spain, spanning acute and convalescent COVID-19.

V was shortened by 3 bases and J by 1 base, with 17 bases between the two germline ends. CDR1 LNHDA and CDR2 SQIVND come from the germline V gene (reference sequence). This CDR3 contains 17 residues. Per the authors' pipeline: Amplifying reference gene primers gave estimates of nucleated cell counts. The table came from immunoSEQ multiplex PCR; TCRdb's copy has only in-frame clones and leaves some out. V and J calls and clone size are copied from that table; D and trimming were computed from the DNA. This sample has over 150,000 clones; approximately 91% occur once, and the top ten carry about 2.3%. The clonotype originates from a man younger than 30 with acute or convalescent COVID-19. The source material was peripheral blood. The chain employs TRBV19 and TRBJ2-3; TRBD2 is a possible D gene (6 bases). CDR3 sequence reads: CASSIYAGRRGTDTQYF. The CDR3 DNA sequence: TGTGCCAGTAGTATTTACGCGGGGCGGCGGGGCACAGATACGCAGTATTTT.